The rows below give T cell receptor beta chains drawn from one sample of a study of T cells in Graves' hyperthyroidism and ophthalmopathy. TCRdb passed the multiplex PCR reads through MiXCR, listing each CDR3 protein once. The repertoire holds under 800,000 distinct CDR3 sequences, with 13% to 15% as singletons. Specimen: blood. The origin of the receptors is a woman between 18 and 29 years old with Graves' hyperthyroidism. Both conserved end residues are part of each CDR3. A D gene is named only where the DNA matches it firmly. Rows may omit the clone size; those that give it use once, few, many or a size class.

d_gene	v_gene	j_gene	abundance	CDR3nt	CDR3aa
.	TRBV7-2	TRBJ2-1	many	TGTGCCAGCAGCCCAACAGCCCTGTGGCAGGGCAATGAGCAGTTCTTC	CASSPTALWQGNEQFF
.	TRBV10-3	TRBJ2-1	few	TGTGCCATCAGTGAGGTGGGACCCCTGTTCTTC	CAISEVGPLFF
.	TRBV27	TRBJ1-1	.	TGTGCCAGCAGTTTATATATGGTCGGCGGAGCGGCTTTCTTT	CASSLYMVGGAAFF
.	TRBV19	TRBJ1-1	.	TGTGCCAGTAGTATGGGAGTGCGGACTGAAGCTTTCTTT	CASSMGVRTEAFF
.	TRBV20-1	TRBJ2-1	.	TGCAGTGCTAGTCCACTCTACAATGAGCAGTTCTTC	CSASPLYNEQFF
.	TRBV30	TRBJ2-7	many	TGTGCCTGGAACAGGGGACTTTACGAGCAGTACTTC	CAWNRGLYEQYF
TRBD1	TRBV28	TRBJ2-7	.	TGTGCCAGCAGTTTTCGGGGACAGGGTACCTACGAGCAGTACTTC	CASSFRGQGTYEQYF
.	TRBV3-1	TRBJ1-1	many	TGTGCCAGCAGCCAGTACAGGGTAGGGCACGCTTTCTTT	CASSQYRVGHAFF
TRBD1	TRBV7-2	TRBJ2-7	few	TGTGCCAGCAGCCCCCGGACAGGAGCGAACTACGAGCAGTACTTC	CASSPRTGANYEQYF
TRBD1	TRBV6-9	TRBJ1-5	few	TGTGCCAGCAGTTACGGGACAGGTTTTCAGCCCCAGCATTTT	CASSYGTGFQPQHF
.	TRBV3-1	TRBJ1-1	many	TGTGCCAGCAGCCAAGAATTCAGGGGCGCTGAAGCTTTCTTT	CASSQEFRGAEAFF
TRBD1	TRBV2	TRBJ2-1	many	TGTGCCAGCAGGGTAACAGGGGGGAATGAGCAGTTCTTC	CASRVTGGNEQFF
.	TRBV28	TRBJ2-2	.	TGTGCCAGCACAGTTGGAACATTGGTAACCGGGGAGCTGTTTTTT	CASTVGTLVTGELFF
TRBD2	TRBV20-1	TRBJ2-7	many	TGCAGTGCTAGAGGACTAGCGGATAGTTATTCCTACGAGCAGTACTTC	CSARGLADSYSYEQYF
TRBD1	TRBV10-3	TRBJ2-2	few	TGTGCCATCAGTGAGCCGGGACAGGGATTAGCCGGGGAGCTGTTTTTT	CAISEPGQGLAGELFF
TRBD2	TRBV7-8	TRBJ2-3	.	TGTGCCAGCAGCTTAGTGTCGGCGGGAGGGGGGGCACATACGCAGTATTTT	CASSLVSAGGGAHTQYF
.	TRBV20-1	TRBJ2-7	once	TGCAGTGCGGCCAGGGCTAGGGACTACGAGCAGTACTTC	CSAARARDYEQYF
.	TRBV28	TRBJ1-2	many	TGTGCCATAGAATCGGGGGATCGGAAAGGCTACACCTTC	CAIESGDRKGYTF
.	TRBV30	TRBJ1-5	many	TGTGCCTGGAGTGCCGGGTTGGGGCCCCAGCATTTT	CAWSAGLGPQHF
TRBD2	TRBV25-1	TRBJ2-1	few	TGTGCCAGCAGTGCCGGACTAGCGGGAGGGCCCGGTTACAATGAGCAGTTCTTC	CASSAGLAGGPGYNEQFF
.	TRBV4-3	TRBJ2-7	.	TGCGCCAGCAGCCAAGTTCAGTGGGGGCCCTACGAGCAGTACTTC	CASSQVQWGPYEQYF
TRBD1	TRBV12-3/TRBV12-4	TRBJ1-2	few	TGTGCCAGCAGACCGACAGGGGACATCTATGGCTACACCTTC	CASRPTGDIYGYTF
TRBD1	TRBV7-2	TRBJ1-1	few	TGTGCCAGCAGCCTAAGGACAGGAAGAAGGAGTGAAGCTTTCTTT	CASSLRTGRRSEAFF
.	TRBV11-2	TRBJ2-1	many	TGTGCCAGCAGCATCAGGGGAAACTCCTACAATGAGCAGTTCTTC	CASSIRGNSYNEQFF
TRBD2	TRBV30	TRBJ2-5	many	TGTGCCTGGACTAGGGGGCGGACTAGCGGTTCCATCAGCGAGACCCAGTACTTC	CAWTRGRTSGSISETQYF
.	TRBV2	TRBJ1-6	many	TGTGCCAGCAGTGAAGACGGGGGTTCACCCCTCCACTTT	CASSEDGGSPLHF
TRBD2	TRBV24-1	TRBJ2-3	few	TGTGCCACCAGTGACAATGCCGGGACTAGCGGGTCCTTCACAGATACGCAGTATTTT	CATSDNAGTSGSFTDTQYF
.	TRBV15	TRBJ2-2	few	TGTGCCACCACAAGAGTAGACGCAAATACCGGGGAGCTGTTTTTT	CATTRVDANTGELFF
TRBD1	TRBV15	TRBJ2-7	.	TGTGCCACCAGCAGAGATAGGGGGCCAACCTACGAGCAGTACTTC	CATSRDRGPTYEQYF
TRBD2	TRBV7-3	TRBJ2-1	many	TGTGCCAGCAGCTCTCAAACTAGCGATGAGCAGTTCTTC	CASSSQTSDEQFF
.	TRBV28	TRBJ1-6	.	TGTGCCAGCAGTTTAGCCCTCCTGTCTATCTCACCCCTCCACTTT	CASSLALLSISPLHF
TRBD1	TRBV28	TRBJ1-2	.	TGTGCCAGCAGCTGGGGGTCCGGGACAGGGGATGGGGGCTACACCTTC	CASSWGSGTGDGGYTF
TRBD2	TRBV11-2	TRBJ2-3	.	TGTGCCAGCAGCTTAGGACTAGCGTTTAGCACAGATACGCAGTATTTT	CASSLGLAFSTDTQYF
TRBD1	TRBV2	TRBJ2-1	many	TGTGCCAGCGGAAAAGGGACAGGGGATTTTGAGCAGTTCTTC	CASGKGTGDFEQFF
.	TRBV11-2	TRBJ2-5	many	TGTGCCAGCAGCTTAGGCAGAGAGAGGGTGGAGACCCAGTACTTC	CASSLGRERVETQYF
.	TRBV19	TRBJ1-5	.	TGTGCCAGTAGCGGCAGGGGAAACAATCAGCCCCAGCATTTT	CASSGRGNNQPQHF
.	TRBV11-2	TRBJ2-7	many	TGTGCCAGCAGCTCCGGGGACGGATCAGAGCAGTACTTC	CASSSGDGSEQYF
TRBD1	TRBV7-8	TRBJ1-2	many	TGTGCCAGCAGCTTCCAGGGGGCGGATGGCTACACCTTC	CASSFQGADGYTF
TRBD1	TRBV3-1	TRBJ1-5	many	TGTGCCAGCAGCCAGACAGGGGGTCATCAGCCCCAGCATTTT	CASSQTGGHQPQHF
.	TRBV20-1	TRBJ2-1	.	TGCAGCACCCGGGCCGAAGCGGATGAGCAGTTCTTC	CSTRAEADEQFF
TRBD1	TRBV7-2	TRBJ2-3	many	TGTGCCAGCAGCTTAGCGCAGGGGGCAGATACGCAGTATTTT	CASSLAQGADTQYF
.	TRBV6-1	TRBJ1-5	many	TGTGCCAGCAGTCCCGTCAGATGGTATAGCAATCAGCCCCAGCATTTT	CASSPVRWYSNQPQHF
TRBD1	TRBV2	TRBJ2-7	many	TGTGCCAGCAGGGTCGGGACAGGATCGTTCTACGAGCAGTACTTC	CASRVGTGSFYEQYF
TRBD1	TRBV28	TRBJ2-3	many	TGTGCCAGCACCACAGGGGCTTTGAGCACAGATACGCAGTATTTT	CASTTGALSTDTQYF
.	TRBV10-3	TRBJ2-1	many	TGTGCCAACGGGCCGGAAGGAGTCAATGAGCAGTTCTTC	CANGPEGVNEQFF
.	TRBV30	TRBJ2-7	many	TGTGCCTGGAGTGCAGGGGTCGCCTACGAGCAGTACTTC	CAWSAGVAYEQYF
TRBD2	TRBV18	TRBJ2-5	few	TGTGCCAGCTCACCACCCCTAGCGGGAGGGGTGCAAGAGACCCAGTACTTC	CASSPPLAGGVQETQYF
TRBD1	TRBV2	TRBJ1-5	many	TGTGCCAGCAGACGGACAGGGGAGCTGGGGCAGCCCCAGCATTTT	CASRRTGELGQPQHF
.	TRBV18	TRBJ2-5	many	TGTGCCAGCTCCCCGACGTTAAGGCTAATGGAGACCCAGTACTTC	CASSPTLRLMETQYF
.	TRBV6-2/TRBV6-3	TRBJ1-5	many	TGTGCCAGCAGTTACTCAAGGGCTGAAAGGGAGCCCCAGCATTTT	CASSYSRAEREPQHF
.	TRBV24-1	TRBJ2-1	few	TGTGCCGCCAGTGATTTCCTAGCAGCAAGCTACAATGAGCAGTTCTTC	CAASDFLAASYNEQFF
TRBD2	TRBV30	TRBJ2-2	few	TGTGCCTGGAGTAGCGGGAGATTTAGCGGGGAGCTGTTTTTT	CAWSSGRFSGELFF
.	TRBV13	TRBJ1-1	many	TGTGCCAGCAGCGTCGGCAGGGGCACTGAAGCTTTCTTT	CASSVGRGTEAFF
TRBD2	TRBV5-1	TRBJ2-3	.	TGCGCCAGCAGCTTGGGGCTAGCGGGAGATTTGGATACGCAGTATTTT	CASSLGLAGDLDTQYF
.	TRBV2	TRBJ2-3	many	TGTGCCAGCAGTGCCGGAAGGGGACCGTCGGCAGATACGCAGTATTTT	CASSAGRGPSADTQYF